The 9 T cell receptor beta chains below come from one sample, sequenced in a study of T cells in Graves' hyperthyroidism and ophthalmopathy. Amplification yielded TCR beta CDR3 regions, with RNA transcripts as the source. First-round RT-PCR with HTBI primers amplified the TCR CDR3 region. A single record per CDR3 protein comes from TCRdb applying MiXCR to the multiplex PCR reads. The sample lists roughly 93,000 distinct CDR3 sequences, 35% to 45% occurring once. The sequenced sample consisted of peripheral blood or thyroid tissue (not recorded which). The receptors here all came from a woman in her 30s with Graves' hyperthyroidism.

The chain joins TRBV6-2 or TRBV6-3 to TRBJ2-2, with 16 bases lining up with TRBD2. This CDR3 region has 19 residues. Looked up from germline, CDR1 is MNHEY and CDR2 is SVGEGT. Trimming took 0 bases from V and 4 from J; bases not matched to a gene: 5. CDR3 sequence: CASSYSGTSGRATTGELFF. CDR3 nucleotide sequence: TGTGCCAGCAGTTACTCCGGGACTAGCGGGAGGGCTACCACCGGGGAGCTGTTTTTT.

This clonotype was counted many times. CDR3 DNA sequence: TGTGCCTGGAAGGCCTCCTACGAGCAGTACTTC. The encoded protein is CAWKASYEQYF. The genes are TRBV30 and TRBJ2-7; D remains unclear. Trimming took 4 bases from V and 0 from J, leaving 4 bases between them. The V gene's germline CDR1 is GTSNPN and CDR2 SVGIG (reference sequence). The CDR3 extends over 11 amino acids.

This clonotype occurred many times. The J gene is TRBJ2-2, the V gene TRBV28; D is perhaps TRBD1 (6 bases). Trimming cost V 3 bases and J 1 base, with 12 bases left between them. CDR1 is MDHEN and CDR2 is SYDVKM in the germline V gene. The CDR3 runs 16 residues. The CDR3 protein is CASSFSTGGNTGELFF. In DNA, the CDR3 is TGTGCCAGCAGTTTCTCGACAGGCGGGAACACCGGGGAGCTGTTTTTT.

This clonotype was found many times. CDR3 bases: TGTGCCAGCAGCCGTAACCAGGGGGCCAACCAAGAGACCCAGTACTTC. Its translation: CASSRNQGANQETQYF. The chain has TRBV28 and TRBJ2-5, with 8 positions matching TRBD1. The CDR3 loop spans 16 amino acids. Looked up from germline, CDR1 is MDHEN and CDR2 is SYDVKM. Germline trimming cut 6 bases from V and 0 bases from J; bases unmatched to any gene: 9. The full variable domain, completed using reference TRBV28 and TRBJ2-5, is DVKVTQSSRYLVKRTGEKVFLECVQDMDHENMFWYRQDPGLGLRLIYFSYDVKMKEKGDIPEGYSVSREKKERFSLILESASTNQTSMYLCASSRNQGANQETQYFGPGTRLLVL.

This clonotype was counted ten times or more. The chain joins TRBV27 to TRBJ2-7; 7 bases are shared with TRBD1. The CDR3 contains 16 residues. Trimming cost V 5 bases and J 0 bases; bases outside gene matches: 10. Looked up from germline, CDR1 is MNHEY and CDR2 is SMNVEV (reference sequence). CDR3 protein: CASSALNRGFSYEQYF. CDR3 coding DNA: TGTGCCAGCAGTGCTCTAAACAGGGGATTCTCCTACGAGCAGTACTTC.

The chain couples TRBV15 to TRBJ1-5; D possibly corresponds to TRBD1 (5 bases). Trimming pared 2 bases from V and 9 bases from J, leaving 17 bases between. The CDR3 covers 15 residues. Germline assignment: CDR1 LNHNV and CDR2 YYDKDF (reference sequence). The CDR3 sequence is CATSRPGGGTGPQHF. CDR3 nucleotide sequence: TGTGCCACCAGCAGACCGGGGGGGGGGACCGGGCCCCAGCATTTT.

Worth noting for this clonotype: Because the CDR3 is missing its conserved closing phenylalanine or tryptophan, this is likely a read error. The rearrangement uses TRBV20-1 and TRBJ1-2; tentatively, D is TRBD1 (5 bases). The CDR3 sequence is 13 residues long. Germline V lookup: CDR1 DFQATT, CDR2 SNEGSKA (reference sequence). The germline V and J ends were trimmed by 3 bases and 5 bases, with 13 bases remaining between them. This CDR3 reads CSASGRGRYGYTL. The CDR3 DNA reads as TGCAGTGCTAGTGGTAGGGGTCGGTATGGCTACACCCTC.

To note about this clonotype: A read error may be the cause here, since a much bigger clone is one base away. This chain uses TRBV28 with TRBJ1-2; 10 nucleotides agree with TRBD1. The J segment lost 6 bases and the V segment lost 3 bases, leaving 4 bases of the junction unmatched. CDR1 and CDR2 from the germline V gene are MDHEN and SYDVKM. This CDR3 spans 14 amino acids. DNA of the CDR3: TGTGCCAGCAGTTTCGGGACAGGGGCGAATGGCTACACCTTC. Protein sequence: CASSFGTGANGYTF.

The chain's CDR3 is CASSFRTGPGINEKLFF. The CDR3 DNA sequence: TGTGCCAGCAGCTTCCGGACAGGGCCTGGGATTAATGAAAAACTGTTTTTT. The chain combines TRBV7-2 with TRBJ1-4; the match to TRBD1 covers 8 bases. The V gene end was trimmed by 3 bases and the J gene end by 4 bases; junction bases not matched to a gene: 10. The germline CDR1 and CDR2 sequences are SGHTA and FQGNSA. CDR3 length equals 17 residues.